This is a list of T cell receptor beta chains from one sample in a study of control samples from healthy donors and cancer patients. Sequenced by immunoSEQ multiplex PCR; TCRdb stores in-frame clones only, minus some. Of roughly 69,000 clones detected, around 87% appear once; the ten largest clones hold over 2%. Sequencing was performed on PBMCs. The source of these receptors is a woman aged 45-59 years with head and neck cancer. Both conserved end residues are part of each CDR3. A D gene is named only where the DNA matches it firmly. Rows give clone size only sometimes, using once, few, many, or a class for an expanded clone.

v_call	clone_size	d_call	j_call	cdr3_aa	cdr3_nt
TRBV4-2	.	TRBD2	TRBJ2-5	CASSQDVTAGASGETQYF	TGTGCCAGCAGCCAAGATGTAACAGCGGGGGCCTCGGGGGAGACCCAGTACTTC
TRBV7-9	once	.	TRBJ1-1	CASSRGEMNTEAFF	TGTGCCAGCAGTCGGGGGGAGATGAACACTGAAGCTTTCTTT
TRBV10-3	.	TRBD1	TRBJ1-1	CAISLTGENTEAFF	TGTGCCATCAGTTTGACAGGGGAGAACACTGAAGCTTTCTTT
TRBV5-1	once	TRBD1	TRBJ1-1	CASSFWTGSNTEAFF	TGCGCCAGCAGCTTTTGGACAGGCTCGAACACTGAAGCTTTCTTT
TRBV7-8	.	.	TRBJ1-6	CASSRNFQGSSYNSPLHF	TGTGCCAGCAGCCGAAACTTCCAGGGGAGCTCCTATAATTCACCCCTCCACTTT
TRBV4-3	.	TRBD1	TRBJ2-6	CASSQEITGDGANVLTF	TGCGCCAGCAGCCAAGAGATTACAGGGGACGGGGCCAACGTCCTGACTTTC
TRBV6-1	.	.	TRBJ1-1	CASSELGIGGEAFF	TGTGCCAGCAGTGAACTCGGTATCGGGGGTGAAGCTTTCTTT
TRBV19	once	.	TRBJ2-7	CASSMVLSWGEQYF	TGTGCCAGTAGTATGGTTCTTTCATGGGGGGAGCAGTACTTC
TRBV7-8	.	TRBD1	TRBJ2-5	CASSPTTGGETQYF	TGTGCCAGCAGCCCTACGACAGGGGGAGAGACCCAGTACTTC
TRBV2	.	TRBD1	TRBJ2-7	CASGSDRGRYEQYF	TGTGCCAGCGGGTCAGACAGGGGGCGTTACGAGCAGTACTTC
TRBV6-2/TRBV6-3	few	.	TRBJ1-3	CASSWVSGNTIYF	TGTGCCAGCAGTTGGGTCTCTGGAAACACCATATATTTT
TRBV7-8	.	TRBD1	TRBJ2-7	CASSSDRVGEQYF	TGTGCCAGCAGCTCGGACAGGGTGGGCGAGCAGTACTTC
TRBV2	.	.	TRBJ2-3	CASSVAVPTDTQYF	TGTGCCAGCAGTGTAGCGGTACCCACAGATACGCAGTATTTT
TRBV7-9	.	.	TRBJ1-2	CASSQPDGYTF	TGTGCCAGCAGTCAACCCGATGGCTACACCTTC
TRBV13	.	TRBD1	TRBJ2-5	CASSSRRTGTGAQETQYF	TGCGCCAGCAGCTCTCGAAGGACGGGGACAGGGGCCCAAGAGACCCAGTACTTC
TRBV28	.	TRBD1	TRBJ2-4	CASSATGDGNKNIQYF	TGTGCCAGCAGTGCCACAGGGGATGGGAACAAAAACATTCAGTACTTC
TRBV3-1/TRBV3-2	.	TRBD2	TRBJ2-1	CASSLGTSGSYNEQFF	TGTGCCAGCAGCCTCGGGACTAGTGGCTCCTACAATGAGCAGTTCTTC
TRBV7-2	.	.	TRBJ2-1	CASIPDSAGSYNEQFF	TGTGCCAGCATCCCGGACAGTGCTGGCTCCTACAATGAGCAGTTCTTC
TRBV19	.	.	TRBJ2-5	CASSIDSGNSETQYF	TGTGCCAGTAGTATAGATTCAGGGAATTCAGAGACCCAGTACTTC
TRBV7-8	.	TRBD1	TRBJ1-5	CASSLGGGGHQPQHF	TGTGCCAGCAGCTTAGGTGGAGGGGGCCATCAGCCCCAGCATTTT
TRBV7-3	.	.	TRBJ1-1	CASSPQGTEAFF	TGTGCCAGCAGCCCTCAAGGCACTGAAGCTTTCTTT
TRBV4-3	few	TRBD1	TRBJ2-3	CASSQDPGQGADTQYF	TGCGCCAGCAGCCAAGACCCGGGACAGGGGGCAGATACGCAGTATTTT
TRBV7-8	.	.	TRBJ2-5	CASSLDGGLETQYF	TGTGCCAGCAGCTTAGATGGGGGGCTAGAGACCCAGTACTTC
TRBV5-1	once	.	TRBJ2-3	CASSFDEGGTDTQYF	TGCGCCAGCAGCTTTGACGAGGGAGGCACAGATACGCAGTATTTT
TRBV7-2	.	.	TRBJ2-1	CASSLSRQARQFF	TGTGCCAGCAGCTTAAGTCGGCAGGCTAGACAGTTCTTC
TRBV6-5	.	TRBD1	TRBJ2-2	CASSPGTETGELFF	TGTGCCAGCAGCCCCGGGACAGAGACCGGGGAGCTGTTTTTT
TRBV3-1/TRBV3-2	.	.	TRBJ2-3	CASSPLGERVGTDTQYF	TGTGCCAGCAGCCCCCTAGGAGAAAGGGTGGGCACAGATACGCAGTATTTT
TRBV15	.	.	TRBJ2-7	CATSRDWSEQYF	TGTGCCACCAGCAGAGATTGGAGCGAGCAGTACTTC
TRBV7-2	.	.	TRBJ1-6	CASSFWTSLDSPLHF	TGTGCCAGCAGCTTCTGGACCTCTTTGGATTCACCCCTCCACTTT
TRBV9	.	.	TRBJ1-1	CASSLGGATEAFF	TGTGCCAGCAGCTTGGGGGGAGCCACTGAAGCTTTCTTT
TRBV5-4	.	.	TRBJ1-6	CASSLGGLGYNSPLHF	TGTGCCAGCAGCTTGGGGGGTCTAGGGTATAATTCACCCCTCCACTTT
TRBV6-5	.	.	TRBJ1-6	CASSYRHNSPLHF	TGTGCCAGCAGTTACAGACATAATTCACCCCTCCACTTT